This is a list of T cell receptor beta chains from one sample in a study of Graves' ophthalmopathy and Graves' hyperthyroidism. From the multiplex PCR reads, TCRdb called clonotypes with MiXCR, one entry per CDR3 protein. The repertoire holds over a million distinct CDR3 sequences, 36% seen once, with around 10% in the top ten. Sequencing was done on a sample of peripheral blood or thyroid tissue (not recorded which). The receptors come from an adult man with Graves' hyperthyroidism. Both conserved end residues are part of each CDR3. Fields, in order: D gene, CDR3 length, clone size, J gene, V gene, CDR3 DNA, CDR3 protein. A D gene is named only where the DNA matches it firmly. Expanded clones get a size class; other rows say once, few or many, or leave the size out.

d_call: -
cdr3_length: 11
clone_size: -
j_call: TRBJ2-7
v_call: TRBV29-1
cdr3_nt: TGCGGCGTGGGAAAAAGTGACGAGCAGTACTTC
cdr3_aa: CGVGKSDEQYF

d_call: TRBD2
cdr3_length: 18
clone_size: -
j_call: TRBJ2-2
v_call: TRBV20-1
cdr3_nt: TGCAGTGCTAACGCCGGAGTAGCGGGAGGGTACGTCACCGGGGAGCTGTTTTTT
cdr3_aa: CSANAGVAGGYVTGELFF

d_call: TRBD1
cdr3_length: 13
clone_size: -
j_call: TRBJ1-1
v_call: TRBV20-1
cdr3_nt: TGCAGTGCTAGTAGGGACAGCTACACTGAAGCTTTCTTT
cdr3_aa: CSASRDSYTEAFF

d_call: TRBD1
cdr3_length: 17
clone_size: few
j_call: TRBJ2-6
v_call: TRBV28
cdr3_nt: TGTGCCAGCAGTCTGCCCCGGACAGGGACTGGGGCCAACGTCCTGACTTTC
cdr3_aa: CASSLPRTGTGANVLTF

d_call: TRBD1
cdr3_length: 13
clone_size: many
j_call: TRBJ1-2
v_call: TRBV24-1
cdr3_nt: TGTGCCACCAGGGCGACAGGGGAATTTGGCTACACCTTC
cdr3_aa: CATRATGEFGYTF

d_call: -
cdr3_length: 13
clone_size: few
j_call: TRBJ1-2
v_call: TRBV12-3/TRBV12-4
cdr3_nt: TGTGCCATCCGAGGGGGGGGAAACTATGGCTACACCTTC
cdr3_aa: CAIRGGGNYGYTF

d_call: -
cdr3_length: 14
clone_size: once
j_call: TRBJ1-1
v_call: TRBV7-9
cdr3_nt: TGTGCCAGCAGCTCAACAGCCGGGGACATAGAAGCTTTCTTT
cdr3_aa: CASSSTAGDIEAFF

d_call: TRBD2
cdr3_length: 14
clone_size: -
j_call: TRBJ2-5
v_call: TRBV29-1
cdr3_nt: TGCAGCGTTGGCGGGAGGGCCCTCGGTAGTGAGCAGTACTTC
cdr3_aa: CSVGGRALGSEQYF

d_call: TRBD1
cdr3_length: 14
clone_size: few
j_call: TRBJ2-5
v_call: TRBV6-4
cdr3_nt: TGTGCCAGCAGTGGCGCAGGGGGTGAGGAGACCCAGTACTTC
cdr3_aa: CASSGAGGEETQYF

d_call: TRBD1
cdr3_length: 15
clone_size: many
j_call: TRBJ2-7
v_call: TRBV29-1
cdr3_nt: TGCAGCGTTGAAGTAAAGGAGAGGGGGCCCTACGAGCAGTACTTC
cdr3_aa: CSVEVKERGPYEQYF

d_call: -
cdr3_length: 15
clone_size: many
j_call: TRBJ1-6
v_call: TRBV5-6
cdr3_nt: TGTGCCAGCAGCTTCTTACCAACCTATAATTCACCCCTCCACTTT
cdr3_aa: CASSFLPTYNSPLHF

d_call: TRBD2
cdr3_length: 15
clone_size: many
j_call: TRBJ2-5
v_call: TRBV7-8
cdr3_nt: TGTGCCAGCAGCCCCACTAGCGGGATAGGAGAGACCCAGTACTTC
cdr3_aa: CASSPTSGIGETQYF

d_call: -
cdr3_length: 12
clone_size: few
j_call: TRBJ2-7
v_call: TRBV19
cdr3_nt: TGTGCCAGTAGTACATGGGGACGCGAGCAGTACTTC
cdr3_aa: CASSTWGREQYF

d_call: TRBD1
cdr3_length: 13
clone_size: many
j_call: TRBJ1-2
v_call: TRBV25-1
cdr3_nt: TGTGCCAGCAGTGAAAGGGACAGAGGTGGCTACACCTTC
cdr3_aa: CASSERDRGGYTF

d_call: TRBD1
cdr3_length: 15
clone_size: -
j_call: TRBJ1-1
v_call: TRBV10-3
cdr3_nt: TGTGCCATCAGTCAAAACAGGGGGGAGAACACTGAAGCTTTCTTT
cdr3_aa: CAISQNRGENTEAFF

d_call: TRBD1
cdr3_length: 15
clone_size: few
j_call: TRBJ1-5
v_call: TRBV10-3
cdr3_nt: TGTGCCACCTCGACAGGGTCGTTCGGACATCAGCCCCAGCATTTT
cdr3_aa: CATSTGSFGHQPQHF

d_call: -
cdr3_length: 14
clone_size: many
j_call: TRBJ2-5
v_call: TRBV24-1
cdr3_nt: TGTGCCACCAGTGCGACTGTCCCAGGAGAGACCCAGTACTTC
cdr3_aa: CATSATVPGETQYF

d_call: -
cdr3_length: 18
clone_size: once
j_call: TRBJ2-5
v_call: TRBV15
cdr3_nt: TGTGCCACCAGCAGTGAAGGATCCCCTGGTACCCTCCAAGAGACCCAGTACTTC
cdr3_aa: CATSSEGSPGTLQETQYF

d_call: -
cdr3_length: 14
clone_size: many
j_call: TRBJ2-5
v_call: TRBV12-3/TRBV12-4
cdr3_nt: TGTGCCAGCAGTTCCAGTGGGGCCGGAAAGACCCAGTACTTC
cdr3_aa: CASSSSGAGKTQYF

d_call: -
cdr3_length: 13
clone_size: many
j_call: TRBJ2-7
v_call: TRBV20-1
cdr3_nt: TGCAGTGCAGAGACAGTGAGCTCCTACGAGCAGTACTTC
cdr3_aa: CSAETVSSYEQYF

d_call: -
cdr3_length: 14
clone_size: few
j_call: TRBJ1-1
v_call: TRBV7-9
cdr3_nt: TGTGCCAGCAGCCCCAGAGGGGGTCACCCTGAAGCTTTCTTT
cdr3_aa: CASSPRGGHPEAFF

d_call: TRBD1
cdr3_length: 15
clone_size: -
j_call: TRBJ1-2
v_call: TRBV5-6
cdr3_nt: TGTGCCAGCAGCAGTCCCGGGACAGGTTTCTATGGCTACACCTTC
cdr3_aa: CASSSPGTGFYGYTF

d_call: -
cdr3_length: 14
clone_size: many
j_call: TRBJ2-5
v_call: TRBV2
cdr3_nt: TGTGCCAGCAGTGCTAGACAGGAGCAAGAGACCCAGTACTTC
cdr3_aa: CASSARQEQETQYF